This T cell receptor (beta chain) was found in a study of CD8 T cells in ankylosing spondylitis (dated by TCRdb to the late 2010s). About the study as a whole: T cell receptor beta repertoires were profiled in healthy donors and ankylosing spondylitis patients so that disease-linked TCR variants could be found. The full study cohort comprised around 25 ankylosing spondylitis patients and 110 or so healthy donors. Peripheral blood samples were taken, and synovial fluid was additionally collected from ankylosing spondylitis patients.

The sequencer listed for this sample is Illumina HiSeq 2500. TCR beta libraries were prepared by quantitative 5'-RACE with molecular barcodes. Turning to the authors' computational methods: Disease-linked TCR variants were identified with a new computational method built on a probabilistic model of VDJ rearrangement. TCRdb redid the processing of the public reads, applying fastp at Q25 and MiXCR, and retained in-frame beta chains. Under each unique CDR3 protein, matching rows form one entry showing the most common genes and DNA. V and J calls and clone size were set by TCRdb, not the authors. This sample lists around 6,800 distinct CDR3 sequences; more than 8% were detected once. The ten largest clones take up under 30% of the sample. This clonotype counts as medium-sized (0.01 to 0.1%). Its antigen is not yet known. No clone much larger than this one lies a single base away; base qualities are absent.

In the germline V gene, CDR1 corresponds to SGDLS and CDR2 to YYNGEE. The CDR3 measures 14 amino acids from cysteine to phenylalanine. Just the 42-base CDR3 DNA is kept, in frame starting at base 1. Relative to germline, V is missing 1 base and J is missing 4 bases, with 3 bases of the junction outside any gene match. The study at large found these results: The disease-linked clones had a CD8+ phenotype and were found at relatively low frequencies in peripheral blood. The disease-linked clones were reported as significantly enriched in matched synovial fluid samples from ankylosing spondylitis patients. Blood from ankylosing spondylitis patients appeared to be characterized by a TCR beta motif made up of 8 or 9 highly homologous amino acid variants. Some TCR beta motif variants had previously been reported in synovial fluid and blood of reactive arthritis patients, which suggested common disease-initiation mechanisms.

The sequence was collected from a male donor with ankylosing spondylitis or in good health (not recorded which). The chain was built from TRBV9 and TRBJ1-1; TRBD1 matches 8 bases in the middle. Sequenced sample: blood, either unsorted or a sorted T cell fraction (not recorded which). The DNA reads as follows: TGTGCCAGCAGCGTACAGGGGGCGAGCACTGAAGCTTTCTTT. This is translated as CASSVQGASTEAFF. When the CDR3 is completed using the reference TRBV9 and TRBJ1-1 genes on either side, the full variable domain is DSGVTQTPKHLITATGQRVTLRCSPRSGDLSVYWYQQSLDQGLQFLIQYYNGEERAKGNILERFSAQQFPDLHSELNLSSLELGDSALYFCASSVQGASTEAFFGQGTRLTVV.